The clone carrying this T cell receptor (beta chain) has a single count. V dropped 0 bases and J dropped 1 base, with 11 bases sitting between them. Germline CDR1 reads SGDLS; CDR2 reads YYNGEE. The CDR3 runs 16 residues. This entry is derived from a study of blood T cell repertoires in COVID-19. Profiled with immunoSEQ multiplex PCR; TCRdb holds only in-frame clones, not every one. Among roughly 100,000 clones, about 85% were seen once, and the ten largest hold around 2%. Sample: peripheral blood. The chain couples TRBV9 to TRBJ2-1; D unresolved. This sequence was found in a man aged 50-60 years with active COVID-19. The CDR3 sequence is CASSVVGVKSYNEQFF. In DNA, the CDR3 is TGTGCCAGCAGCGTAGTTGGAGTAAAATCCTACAATGAGCAGTTCTTC.